This T cell receptor beta chain originates from a study of T-cell memory formation after mild COVID-19. The overall study: TCR clusters were mostly donor specific. Study-wide findings and caveats: Mainly CM and EM harbored the contracting CD4+ clones; mainly EMRA harbored the CD8+ ones.

Notes on this clonotype: The antigen is not known.

Germline lookup yields CDR1 KGHDR and CDR2 SFDVKD. CDR3 length: 18 amino acids. Unmatched junction bases numbered 9, after V lost 5 bases and J lost 2 bases. TCRalpha and TCRbeta libraries used 5'RACE with constant-segment primers and UMIs. MiXCR was run by TCRdb on the 5' RACE reads, yielding one entry per CDR3 protein. The table shows approximately 570,000 distinct CDR3 sequences, with roughly 18% occurring only once. This clonotype originated in an adult woman who had mild COVID-19 (a few samples of this study predate the infection). Cell type and time point are not known. The V and J genes are TRBV24-1 and TRBJ2-3; 13 bases align to TRBD2. The sample consisted of PBMCs or a T cell subset sorted from them (not recorded which). CDR3 nucleotides: TGTGCCACCAGTGGTCCCGGGACTAGCGGGACCAACACAGATACGCAGTATTTT. Encoded protein: CATSGPGTSGTNTDTQYF.